Below are 28 T cell receptor beta chains sequenced from a single sample in a study of CXCR3-negative and CXCR3-positive naive CD8 T cells. Points from the study as a whole: TRB CDR3 hydrophobicity was greater in CXCR3-positive naive cells than in CXCR3-negative naive cells.

No antigen has been identified for these receptors. Libraries were UMI-labeled 5' RACE TRB cDNA. Reprocessing the 5' RACE reads, TCRdb reports a single entry for every CDR3 protein and omits DNA. The sample holds 150,000 or so distinct CDR3 sequences. Specimen: naive CXCR3+ CD8+ T cells from blood. The subset here: CD45RO-CCR7+CD27+CD95- naive CD8+ T cells expressing CXCR3 (TNR3+). The receptors derive from a human donor in good health. Some clones in this sample may be carry-over from other donors' samples.

The chain carries TRBV12-3 or TRBV12-4 and TRBJ1-1; with no DNA, the TCRdb D assignment of TRBD1 cannot be verified. This CDR3 has 12 amino acids. CDR3 sequence reads: CASGDGGPEAFF.

The chain is built from TRBV7-9 and TRBJ2-5. This CDR3 spans 13 amino acids. Germline V gives CDR1 SEHNR, CDR2 FQNEAQ (reference sequence). The CDR3 sequence: CASSHMDQETQYF.

V is TRBV2 and J is TRBJ2-2; the D call of TRBD1 rests on TCRdb alone, since no DNA is present to check it. Germline values: CDR1 SNHLY, CDR2 FYNNEI. This CDR3 has 16 amino acids. CDR3 in amino acids: CASSDQRGVDTGELFF.

This chain links TRBV5-1 with TRBJ2-1; TCRdb's D call of TRBD1 is untestable without DNA. CDR3 length: 18 amino acids. Germline V gene lookup returns CDR1 SGHRS and CDR2 YFSETQ. CDR3 loop: CASSLSGGSPTRYNEQFF.

The genes are TRBV25-1 and TRBJ1-1; there is no DNA to check the TCRdb D call of TRBD1. There are 15 residues in the CDR3. CDR1 MGHDK and CDR2 SYGVNS come from the germline V gene. The CDR3 protein is CASSESPGVVTEAFF. Complete variable domain (other parts from reference TRBV25-1 and TRBJ1-1): EADIYQTPRYLVIGTGKKITLECSQTMGHDKMYWYQQDPGMELHLIHYSYGVNSTEKGDLSSESTVSRIRTEHFPLTLESARPSHTSQYLCASSESPGVVTEAFFGQGTRLTVV.

The chain joins TRBV7-6 to TRBJ2-5; TCRdb selects TRBD1, and the lack of DNA leaves this call unchecked. The CDR3 extends over 16 amino acids. Germline CDR1 reads SGHVS; CDR2 reads FNYEAQ. Here the CDR3 reads CASSQAPGGWTETQYF.

The chain carries TRBV6-5 and TRBJ1-1. The CDR3 spans 15 residues. Germline V gene lookup returns CDR1 MNHEY and CDR2 SVGAGI. The CDR3: CASRRGEVAKTEAFF.

The rearrangement joins TRBV11-3 to TRBJ2-1. CDR1 and CDR2 (germline): SGHNT, YENEEA. The CDR3 spans 15 residues. CDR3 residues: CASHGEGGSYNEQFF.

The V call is TRBV15, the J call TRBJ1-1; there is no DNA to check the TCRdb D call of TRBD1. Germline V gives CDR1 LNHNV, CDR2 YYDKDF (reference sequence). CDR3 size: 13 residues. Here the CDR3 reads CATSTRVPVEAFF.

The chain recombines TRBV15 with TRBJ1-4; absent DNA, TCRdb's TRBD1 call cannot be checked. The CDR3 has 13 residues. CDR1 LNHNV and CDR2 YYDKDF come from the germline V gene (reference sequence). The CDR3 loop is CATSLTDSEKLFF.

This chain connects TRBV30 to TRBJ1-2; lacking DNA, the TRBD1 call made by TCRdb goes unchecked. The germline CDR1 and CDR2 sequences are GTSNPN and SVGIG (reference sequence). The CDR3 has 13 residues. The CDR3 spells CAWSVGGDYGYTF. Using reference TRBV30 and TRBJ1-2 for the parts outside the CDR3, the full variable domain is SQTIHQWPATLVQPVGSPLSLECTVEGTSNPNLYWYRQAAGRGLQLLFYSVGIGQISSEVPQNLSASRPQDRQFILSSKKLLLSDSGFYLCAWSVGGDYGYTFGSGTRLTVV.

The gene calls are TRBV6-5 and TRBJ2-3; TCRdb names TRBD1, which stays unverified in the absence of DNA. The V gene's germline CDR1 is MNHEY and CDR2 SVGAGI. The CDR3 is 15 amino acids. This CDR3 is CASRLQGDWTDTQYF.

The chain combines TRBV2 with TRBJ1-2. CDR1 and CDR2 from the germline V gene are SNHLY and FYNNEI. The CDR3 runs 13 residues. The CDR3: CASRARPIYGYTF.

The genes are TRBV29-1 and TRBJ2-2. Per germline, CDR1 SQVTM and CDR2 ANQGSEA. The length of the CDR3 is 13 residues. This chain's CDR3 is CSVAERGTGELFF.

The chain is built from TRBV12-3 or TRBV12-4 and TRBJ2-7. The CDR3 length is 12 residues. The chain's CDR3 is CASSFARDEQYF.

The V call is TRBV28, the J call TRBJ1-2. The CDR3 spans 13 residues. Germline CDR1 MDHEN, CDR2 SYDVKM. This CDR3 reads CASRITVEYGYTF.

The chain links TRBV7-9 to TRBJ1-2. Germline V gene sequence: CDR1 SEHNR, CDR2 FQNEAQ (reference sequence). This CDR3 spans 14 amino acids. This chain's CDR3 is CASSLEGFGYGYTF.

This chain connects TRBV6-2 or TRBV6-3 to TRBJ2-2. The CDR3 contains 12 residues. Germline loops: CDR1 MNHEY, CDR2 SVGEGT. The CDR3 reads CASSYRWGELFF.

CDR3 amino acids: CASSKAPRDRIRRASGWVYGYTF. V usage is TRBV21-1 and J usage is TRBJ1-2; TCRdb's D gene call, TRBD1, goes unchecked for lack of DNA. TRBV21-1 is annotated as a pseudogene. The CDR3 has 23 residues.

V and J are TRBV14 and TRBJ1-1. Germline CDR1 and CDR2: SGHDN and FVKESK. The CDR3 has 13 residues. CDR3 protein: CASRFTANTEAFF.

This chain joins TRBV9 and TRBJ1-1; the D gene TCRdb calls, TRBD1, cannot be checked with no DNA. Germline V lookup: CDR1 SGDLS, CDR2 YYNGEE. The CDR3 has 15 residues. CDR3 sequence reads: CASSVRDSLNTEAFF.

The chain employs TRBV13 and TRBJ2-3; no DNA is available, so the TRBD2 call from TCRdb remains unchecked. CDR1 PRHDT and CDR2 FYEKMQ come from the germline V gene (reference sequence). The CDR3 totals 15 residues. Here the CDR3 reads CASSFQRLHRDTQYF.

This sequence joins TRBV7-9 and TRBJ1-1; lacking DNA, the TRBD1 call made by TCRdb goes unchecked. Germline CDR1 is SEHNR and CDR2 is FQNEAQ (reference sequence). The CDR3 is 15 residues long. The CDR3: CASSLRDSGDTEAFF.

The gene calls are TRBV29-1 and TRBJ2-5; TCRdb indicates TRBD1, and absent DNA this call remains unverified. CDR3 size: 15 residues. Looked up from germline, CDR1 is SQVTM and CDR2 is ANQGSEA. The CDR3 here is CSVKPRDRGLETQYF.

This chain uses TRBV9 with TRBJ1-1. Germline assignment: CDR1 SGDLS and CDR2 YYNGEE. The CDR3 consists of 13 residues. CDR3 amino acids: CASSVEWGTEAFF. Full variable domain (remainder filled in from reference TRBV9 and TRBJ1-1): DSGVTQTPKHLITATGQRVTLRCSPRSGDLSVYWYQQSLDQGLQFLIQYYNGEERAKGNILERFSAQQFPDLHSELNLSSLELGDSALYFCASSVEWGTEAFFGQGTRLTVV.

J is TRBJ1-1 and V is TRBV25-1; TCRdb gives TRBD1 as the D gene, but with no DNA this cannot be confirmed. The CDR3 spans 12 residues. Germline lookup yields CDR1 MGHDK and CDR2 SYGVNS. The CDR3 loop is CASKTGETEAFF.

The gene calls are TRBV7-9 and TRBJ2-1. CDR3 length: 13 amino acids. CDR1 and CDR2 from the germline V gene are SEHNR and FQNEAQ (reference sequence). The CDR3 is CASRLAGEVEQFF.

The chain is built from TRBV12-3 or TRBV12-4 and TRBJ2-7; TCRdb's D gene call, TRBD1, goes unchecked for lack of DNA. The CDR3 contains 12 residues. CDR3 residues: CASRQPGREQYF.